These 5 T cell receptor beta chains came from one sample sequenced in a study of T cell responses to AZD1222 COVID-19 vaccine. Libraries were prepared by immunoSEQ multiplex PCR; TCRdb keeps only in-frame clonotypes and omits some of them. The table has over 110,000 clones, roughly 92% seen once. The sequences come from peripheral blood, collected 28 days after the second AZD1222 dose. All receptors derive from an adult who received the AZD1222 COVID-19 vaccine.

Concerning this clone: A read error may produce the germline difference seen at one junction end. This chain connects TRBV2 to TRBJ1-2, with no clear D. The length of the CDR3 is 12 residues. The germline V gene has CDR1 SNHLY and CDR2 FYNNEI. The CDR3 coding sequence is TGTGCCAGCAGTCAAGCTAACTATGGCTACACCTTC. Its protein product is CASSQANYGYTF.

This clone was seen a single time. The CDR3 bases are TGTGCCAGCAGCCAAGTAGGAAGCGCCGAGCAGTACTTC. Translation gives CASSQVGSAEQYF. The chain links TRBV3-1 (or the pseudogene TRBV3-2) to TRBJ2-7; D is uncertain. CDR1 and CDR2 from the germline V gene are LGHDT and YNNKEL (reference sequence). The CDR3 has 13 residues. V lost 1 base and J lost 6, with 10 bases in between.

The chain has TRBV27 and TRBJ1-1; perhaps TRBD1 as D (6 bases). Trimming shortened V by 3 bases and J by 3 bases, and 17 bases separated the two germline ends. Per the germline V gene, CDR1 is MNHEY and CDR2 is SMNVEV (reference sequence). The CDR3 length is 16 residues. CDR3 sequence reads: CASSFLPLWGHTEAFF. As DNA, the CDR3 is TGTGCCAGCAGTTTTCTGCCCCTATGGGGGCACACTGAAGCTTTCTTT.

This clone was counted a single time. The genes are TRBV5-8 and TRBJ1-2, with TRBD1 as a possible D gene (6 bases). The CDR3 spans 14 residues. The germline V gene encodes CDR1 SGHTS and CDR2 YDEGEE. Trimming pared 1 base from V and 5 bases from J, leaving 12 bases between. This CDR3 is CASSLTGYWYGYTF. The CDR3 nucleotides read TGTGCCAGCAGCTTGACAGGGTACTGGTATGGCTACACCTTC.

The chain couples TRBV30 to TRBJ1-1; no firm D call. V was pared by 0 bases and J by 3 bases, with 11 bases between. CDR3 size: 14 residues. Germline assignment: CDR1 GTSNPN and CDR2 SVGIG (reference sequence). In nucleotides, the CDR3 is TGTGCCTGGAGTGTAGTCCTTACTGACACTGAAGCTTTCTTT. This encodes CAWSVVLTDTEAFF.